The rows below give T cell receptor beta chains drawn from one sample of a study of T cell responses to AZD1222 COVID-19 vaccine. Some clones are missing from TCRdb's copy, which holds only in-frame ones; the method was immunoSEQ multiplex PCR. Of roughly 120,000 clones in the sample, more than 85% were seen once. The sequencing used peripheral blood, collected on day 0 of AZD1222 vaccination. The receptors shown here come from an adult in good health. Both conserved end residues are part of each CDR3. Each record gives: CDR3 DNA, CDR3 protein, clone size, J gene, V gene, D gene. D genes are given only for firm matches. The size field is filled for only some rows; it gives once, few, many or a size class.

cdr3_nt: TGTGCCAGCAGTGACTTAGCGGGAGGCCGCACAGATACGCAGTATTTT
cdr3_aa: CASSDLAGGRTDTQYF
clone_size: NA
j_call: TRBJ2-3
v_call: TRBV6-1
d_call: TRBD2

cdr3_nt: TGTGCCAGCAGCCCCGGGCCTGAGCAGGGGCTCTATGGCTACACCTTC
cdr3_aa: CASSPGPEQGLYGYTF
clone_size: NA
j_call: TRBJ1-2
v_call: TRBV4-2
d_call: NA

cdr3_nt: TGTGCCACCAGCCCGGGAGCGGACTATGGCTACACCTTC
cdr3_aa: CATSPGADYGYTF
clone_size: NA
j_call: TRBJ1-2
v_call: TRBV15
d_call: NA

cdr3_nt: TGCGCCAGCAGCACGGACCGACGGACCACCGGGGAGCTGTTTTTT
cdr3_aa: CASSTDRRTTGELFF
clone_size: NA
j_call: TRBJ2-2
v_call: TRBV4-1
d_call: NA

cdr3_nt: TGTGCCAGCAGCTCTAAGGACGCCAACACCGGGGAGCTGTTTTTT
cdr3_aa: CASSSKDANTGELFF
clone_size: once
j_call: TRBJ2-2
v_call: TRBV13
d_call: NA

cdr3_nt: TGTGCCTGGAGTGTAGAGAGACATGAGCAGTTCTTC
cdr3_aa: CAWSVERHEQFF
clone_size: once
j_call: TRBJ2-1
v_call: TRBV30
d_call: NA

cdr3_nt: TGTGCCAGCAGTTCCTACTACGAGCAGTACTTC
cdr3_aa: CASSSYYEQYF
clone_size: NA
j_call: TRBJ2-7
v_call: TRBV12-3/TRBV12-4
d_call: NA

cdr3_nt: TGTGCCAGCAGCCCAGGACTAGTCTCCACCTACGAGCAGTACTTC
cdr3_aa: CASSPGLVSTYEQYF
clone_size: NA
j_call: TRBJ2-7
v_call: TRBV7-2
d_call: TRBD2

cdr3_nt: TGCAGCGTTGATGGGACAGGGGATAAGGAGCCCTACGAGCAGTACTTC
cdr3_aa: CSVDGTGDKEPYEQYF
clone_size: NA
j_call: TRBJ2-7
v_call: TRBV29-1
d_call: TRBD1

cdr3_nt: TGCAGCGTCGAGCCCCTGGGAGAGACCCAGTACTTC
cdr3_aa: CSVEPLGETQYF
clone_size: NA
j_call: TRBJ2-5
v_call: TRBV29-1
d_call: NA

cdr3_nt: TGCGCCAGCAGCCCCCGGGGGGGTGCAACTAATGAAAAACTGTTTTTT
cdr3_aa: CASSPRGGATNEKLFF
clone_size: NA
j_call: TRBJ1-4
v_call: TRBV5-1
d_call: NA

cdr3_nt: TGTGCCAGCAGCCAGAGGACAGGGATTGAAGGATCCTACGAGCAGTACTTC
cdr3_aa: CASSQRTGIEGSYEQYF
clone_size: NA
j_call: TRBJ2-7
v_call: TRBV14
d_call: TRBD1

cdr3_nt: TGTGCCAGCAGCTTAGGAACAGCGGGGACCTATGGCTACACCTTC
cdr3_aa: CASSLGTAGTYGYTF
clone_size: NA
j_call: TRBJ1-2
v_call: TRBV13
d_call: NA

cdr3_nt: TGTGCCAGCAGCTCCTGGACAAATCAGCCCCAGCATTTT
cdr3_aa: CASSSWTNQPQHF
clone_size: NA
j_call: TRBJ1-5
v_call: TRBV9
d_call: NA

cdr3_nt: TGCGCCAGCAGCTTGGGTGCGGGGCAAGAGACCCAGTACTTC
cdr3_aa: CASSLGAGQETQYF
clone_size: NA
j_call: TRBJ2-5
v_call: TRBV5-1
d_call: NA

cdr3_nt: TGTGCCAGCAGCGAGTGGGGGTTAGATACGCAGTATTTT
cdr3_aa: CASSEWGLDTQYF
clone_size: NA
j_call: TRBJ2-3
v_call: TRBV7-3
d_call: NA

cdr3_nt: TGTGCCAGCAGCTTATTCCCCAATCAGCCCCAGCATTTT
cdr3_aa: CASSLFPNQPQHF
clone_size: NA
j_call: TRBJ1-5
v_call: TRBV7-6
d_call: NA

cdr3_nt: TGTGCCAGCAGCTTAGCGCCACGGGACGAAGCTTTCTTT
cdr3_aa: CASSLAPRDEAFF
clone_size: NA
j_call: TRBJ1-1
v_call: TRBV7-6
d_call: NA

cdr3_nt: TGCGCCAGCAGCTTGGTCCAGGGCACAGATACGCAATATTTT
cdr3_aa: CASSLVQGTDTQYF
clone_size: NA
j_call: TRBJ2-3
v_call: TRBV5-1
d_call: NA

cdr3_nt: TGTGCCAGCGGTGGGCACCTAGGACAAGTAGTGCAGCAGTACTTC
cdr3_aa: CASGGHLGQVVQQYF
clone_size: NA
j_call: TRBJ2-7
v_call: TRBV25-1
d_call: NA

cdr3_nt: TGTGCCAGCCGCATAGGGGCCAACTATGGCTACACCTTC
cdr3_aa: CASRIGANYGYTF
clone_size: NA
j_call: TRBJ1-2
v_call: TRBV6-5
d_call: NA

cdr3_nt: TGTGCCTGGAGGGGGGGAGAAAAACTGTTTTTT
cdr3_aa: CAWRGGEKLFF
clone_size: NA
j_call: TRBJ1-4
v_call: TRBV30
d_call: NA

cdr3_nt: TGCAGTGCTAGTGAGCCACCAGATACGCAGTATTTT
cdr3_aa: CSASEPPDTQYF
clone_size: NA
j_call: TRBJ2-3
v_call: TRBV20-1
d_call: NA

cdr3_nt: TGTGCCAGCAGCCCCGGGACAGGAGGTTATAATTCACCCCTCCACTTT
cdr3_aa: CASSPGTGGYNSPLHF
clone_size: NA
j_call: TRBJ1-6
v_call: TRBV3-1/TRBV3-2
d_call: TRBD1

cdr3_nt: TGTGCCAGCAGCCGGACAGCTGCAACTAATGAAAAACTGTTTTTT
cdr3_aa: CASSRTAATNEKLFF
clone_size: NA
j_call: TRBJ1-4
v_call: TRBV9
d_call: NA

cdr3_nt: TGTGCCTGGAGAAAAAGCGGGGGGAACACTGAAGCTTTCTTT
cdr3_aa: CAWRKSGGNTEAFF
clone_size: once
j_call: TRBJ1-1
v_call: TRBV30
d_call: NA

cdr3_nt: TGCGCCAGCAGCATAGGCTACGAGCAGTACTTC
cdr3_aa: CASSIGYEQYF
clone_size: NA
j_call: TRBJ2-7
v_call: TRBV5-1
d_call: NA

cdr3_nt: TGTGCCATCAGGGGGGGCGGAGAAGCTTTCTTT
cdr3_aa: CAIRGGGEAFF
clone_size: NA
j_call: TRBJ1-1
v_call: TRBV10-3
d_call: NA

cdr3_nt: TGTGCCAGCAGCTTTCTAGGGAAGGCTCAGGGCTCCGATACGCAGTATTTT
cdr3_aa: CASSFLGKAQGSDTQYF
clone_size: few
j_call: TRBJ2-3
v_call: TRBV11-3
d_call: NA

cdr3_nt: TGTGCCAGCAGTGACATCCGGACAGATAGCAATCAGCCCCAGCATTTT
cdr3_aa: CASSDIRTDSNQPQHF
clone_size: NA
j_call: TRBJ1-5
v_call: TRBV2
d_call: NA

cdr3_nt: TGTGCCAGCAGTGAAGCTCAGTACAATGAGCAGTTCTTC
cdr3_aa: CASSEAQYNEQFF
clone_size: NA
j_call: TRBJ2-1
v_call: TRBV6-1
d_call: NA

cdr3_nt: TGTGCCCTCAAAGGCGAGGGACGGAACACCGGGGAGCTGTTTTTT
cdr3_aa: CALKGEGRNTGELFF
clone_size: once
j_call: TRBJ2-2
v_call: TRBV10-3
d_call: NA

cdr3_nt: TGCGCCAGCAGTGCAGCGGGAGGGGGTCAGAATGAGCAGTTCTTC
cdr3_aa: CASSAAGGGQNEQFF
clone_size: NA
j_call: TRBJ2-1
v_call: TRBV10-1
d_call: TRBD2

cdr3_nt: TGTGCCAGCAGACCTACTAGGTTCGGCGAGCAGTACTTC
cdr3_aa: CASRPTRFGEQYF
clone_size: NA
j_call: TRBJ2-7
v_call: TRBV6-5
d_call: NA

cdr3_nt: TGTGCCAGCAGGGACGCAGGGACAGACCCTGACTATGGCTACACCTTC
cdr3_aa: CASRDAGTDPDYGYTF
clone_size: NA
j_call: TRBJ1-2
v_call: TRBV7-9
d_call: TRBD1

cdr3_nt: TGTGCCAGCAGCTGGACAGGGTGGAGCAATCAGCCCCAGCATTTT
cdr3_aa: CASSWTGWSNQPQHF
clone_size: NA
j_call: TRBJ1-5
v_call: TRBV2
d_call: TRBD1

cdr3_nt: TGTGCCAGCAGCGTAGGGGCCCAAGGGGGACCCATGAACACTGAAGCTTTCTTT
cdr3_aa: CASSVGAQGGPMNTEAFF
clone_size: NA
j_call: TRBJ1-1
v_call: TRBV9
d_call: NA

cdr3_nt: TGTGCCAGCACGTCCCCGGGCTATGGAATTGAAAAACTGTTTTTT
cdr3_aa: CASTSPGYGIEKLFF
clone_size: NA
j_call: TRBJ1-4
v_call: TRBV27
d_call: NA

cdr3_nt: TGTGCCAGCAGCTTAGCACTGTGGTTCTACGAGCAGTACTTC
cdr3_aa: CASSLALWFYEQYF
clone_size: NA
j_call: TRBJ2-7
v_call: TRBV7-6
d_call: NA

cdr3_nt: TGTGCCAGCAGTGAGTGGGGGAATCAGCCCCAGCATTTT
cdr3_aa: CASSEWGNQPQHF
clone_size: NA
j_call: TRBJ1-5
v_call: TRBV2
d_call: NA

cdr3_nt: TGTGCCAGTAGCGAAGGACCAGGGAAACAATCTAGCACAGATACGCAGTATTTT
cdr3_aa: CASSEGPGKQSSTDTQYF
clone_size: NA
j_call: TRBJ2-3
v_call: TRBV19
d_call: NA

cdr3_nt: TGTGCTAGTGGTTTTACCGGGACAGGTTCGGATGGCTACACCTTC
cdr3_aa: CASGFTGTGSDGYTF
clone_size: NA
j_call: TRBJ1-2
v_call: TRBV12-5
d_call: TRBD1

cdr3_nt: TGCGCCAGCAGCCAAGGACTAGCCACTCCTTACGAGCAGTTCTTC
cdr3_aa: CASSQGLATPYEQFF
clone_size: NA
j_call: TRBJ2-1
v_call: TRBV4-1
d_call: TRBD2

cdr3_nt: TGTGCCAGCAGCGTCCGCGGGAGGGCGTGGGAGCAGTACTTC
cdr3_aa: CASSVRGRAWEQYF
clone_size: NA
j_call: TRBJ2-7
v_call: TRBV3-1/TRBV3-2
d_call: TRBD2

cdr3_nt: TGCGCCAGCAACCTGGACAGAAACACTGAAGCTTTCTTT
cdr3_aa: CASNLDRNTEAFF
clone_size: NA
j_call: TRBJ1-1
v_call: TRBV5-1
d_call: NA

cdr3_nt: TGTGCCAGCAGACGGTGGGGGGGCAGGGCGAACACCGGGGAGCTGTTTTTT
cdr3_aa: CASRRWGGRANTGELFF
clone_size: NA
j_call: TRBJ2-2
v_call: TRBV2
d_call: NA

cdr3_nt: TGTGCCAGCACCCGACTGGGGCAGCCCGAGGATGGCTACACCTTC
cdr3_aa: CASTRLGQPEDGYTF
clone_size: NA
j_call: TRBJ1-2
v_call: TRBV5-6
d_call: NA

cdr3_nt: TGTGCCAGCAGTTTAGAAAAGGGATCCACAGATACGCAGTATTTT
cdr3_aa: CASSLEKGSTDTQYF
clone_size: NA
j_call: TRBJ2-3
v_call: TRBV2
d_call: NA

cdr3_nt: TGTGCCAGCAGCTTCCCCGGACAAGGAAGGTCCTCTGGAAACACCATATATTTT
cdr3_aa: CASSFPGQGRSSGNTIYF
clone_size: NA
j_call: TRBJ1-3
v_call: TRBV11-2
d_call: NA

cdr3_nt: TGTGCCATCAGTGACAGTCAGAAATATGGCTACACCTTC
cdr3_aa: CAISDSQKYGYTF
clone_size: NA
j_call: TRBJ1-2
v_call: TRBV10-3
d_call: NA

cdr3_nt: TGTGCCAGTAGTATAGATTTCGCCGTTCTCGATGGCTACACCTTC
cdr3_aa: CASSIDFAVLDGYTF
clone_size: NA
j_call: TRBJ1-2
v_call: TRBV19
d_call: NA

cdr3_nt: TGTGCCAGCAGCTTGGAGTGGGTCACAGATACGCAGTATTTT
cdr3_aa: CASSLEWVTDTQYF
clone_size: NA
j_call: TRBJ2-3
v_call: TRBV5-6
d_call: NA

cdr3_nt: TGTGCCAGCATCAGTTCGGGGAACACCATATATTTT
cdr3_aa: CASISSGNTIYF
clone_size: NA
j_call: TRBJ1-3
v_call: TRBV6-5
d_call: NA

cdr3_nt: TGTGCCAGCTCACCAGTCGGGGGAAGAGAGACCCAGTACTTC
cdr3_aa: CASSPVGGRETQYF
clone_size: NA
j_call: TRBJ2-5
v_call: TRBV18
d_call: NA

cdr3_nt: TGCGCCAGCAGCCAAGAGAGGCAGCGCGGAAACACCATATATTTT
cdr3_aa: CASSQERQRGNTIYF
clone_size: NA
j_call: TRBJ1-3
v_call: TRBV4-1
d_call: NA